This T cell receptor (beta chain) was captured in a study of shared clonotypes between healthy human individuals. Repertoires were generated with immunoSEQ multiplex PCR, while TCRdb's copy carries only in-frame clones and drops some. The sample comprises hundreds of thousands of clones, 60% to 85% of which are singletons, and 10% to 15% rests with the top ten. This TCR was recovered from a woman aged 40 to 50 in good health. Some clones in this sample may be carry-over from other donors' samples. The sequencing sample was made of PBMCs.

For the CDR3, the DNA is TGTGCCAGCAGTTTGTGGGGCTCAAGAGGGGTACGTCAGCCCCAGCATTTT. Translated, it gives CASSLWGSRGVRQPQHF. This rearrangement joins TRBV28 to TRBJ1-5; D may be TRBD1 (5 bases). The germline gives CDR1 MDHEN, CDR2 SYDVKM. V was cut by 3 bases and J by 6 bases, with 21 bases left in between. This CDR3 has 17 amino acids.